This T cell receptor (beta chain) was captured in a study of technical replicates of blood from several donors. Here immunoSEQ multiplex PCR was the method, and the copy in TCRdb shows in-frame clones only, minus some. The sample comprises 95,000 to 100,000 clones, approximately 96% of which are singletons, and about 0.21% rests with the top ten. The sample was T cells isolated from PBMCs. The origin of this receptor is a human donor in good health.

The CDR3 sequence is CASSQAASGRQETQYF. CDR3 coding DNA: TGCGCCAGCAGCCAAGCGGCTAGCGGACGACAAGAGACCCAGTACTTC. V is TRBV4-1 and J is TRBJ2-5; 7 bases line up with TRBD2. Germline CDR1 and CDR2: MGHRA and YSYEKL. The junction had 7 bases not matched to a gene; V was cut back by 1 base and J by 2 bases. CDR3 length equals 16 residues.